These 25 T cell receptor beta chains were sequenced from one sample in a study of T cell responses to AZD1222 COVID-19 vaccine. Only in-frame clones appear in the TCRdb table, and some are missing; sequencing was by immunoSEQ multiplex PCR. In the table there are more than 100,000 clones, 75% to 85% of which are singletons. Sequencing was performed on peripheral blood, taken 28 days after the second dose of the MenACWY control vaccine. These receptors were taken from an adult who received the MenACWY meningococcal vaccine as a control.

This clone was found once. V usage is TRBV28 and J usage is TRBJ1-1; D gene ambiguous. Per germline, CDR1 MDHEN and CDR2 SYDVKM. This CDR3 has 15 residues. V was pared by 2 bases and J by 11 bases, with 21 bases between. CDR3: CASSLPLAPLERAFF. CDR3 sequence (DNA): TGTGCCAGCAGTTTACCGCTAGCGCCCCTCGAACGTGCTTTCTTT. The full variable domain, in which reference TRBV28 and TRBJ1-1 provide the parts outside the CDR3, is DVKVTQSSRYLVKRTGEKVFLECVQDMDHENMFWYRQDPGLGLRLIYFSYDVKMKEKGDIPEGYSVSREKKERFSLILESASTNQTSMYLCASSLPLAPLERAFFGQGTRLTVV.

This sequence joins TRBV5-4 and TRBJ1-5; D not certain. This CDR3 has 16 residues. The germline V and J ends were trimmed by 2 bases and 3 bases, with 15 bases remaining between them. Per the germline V gene, CDR1 is SGHNT and CDR2 is YYREEE (reference sequence). CDR3 sequence: CASSLREAGINQPQHF. In DNA, the CDR3 is TGTGCCAGCAGCTTACGGGAAGCGGGGATCAATCAGCCCCAGCATTTT.

This chain joins TRBV5-1 and TRBJ1-6, with D tentatively TRBD1 (6 bases). V was trimmed by 2 bases and J by 7 bases, leaving 13 bases between them. This CDR3 comprises 15 residues. The germline gives CDR1 SGHRS, CDR2 YFSETQ. The CDR3 coding sequence is TGCGCCAGCAGCTTACAGGGTCCGAGGAATTCACCCCTCCACTTT. This gives the protein CASSLQGPRNSPLHF. Filled out from reference TRBV5-1 and TRBJ1-6, the complete variable domain reads KAGVTQTPRYLIKTRGQQVTLSCSPISGHRSVSWYQQTPGQGLQFLFEYFSETQRNKGNFPGRFSGRQFSNSRSEMNVSTLELGDSALYLCASSLQGPRNSPLHFGNGTRLTVT.

V and J are TRBV27 and TRBJ2-1; perhaps TRBD1 as D (5 bases). Germline V gene lookup returns CDR1 MNHEY and CDR2 SMNVEV (reference sequence). V was cut by 6 bases and J by 4 bases, with 16 bases left in between. This CDR3 has 15 amino acids. Here the CDR3 DNA reads TGTGCCAGCAGAGCAGGGCTTGGGGTTTACAATGAGCAGTTCTTC. Amino acids: CASRAGLGVYNEQFF.

The chain combines TRBV7-9 with TRBJ1-2; D perhaps matches TRBD1 (6 bases). The CDR3 totals 13 residues. Germline lookup yields CDR1 SEHNR and CDR2 FQNEAQ (reference sequence). V lost 8 bases to trimming and J lost 5 bases, with 15 bases between them. In nucleotides, the CDR3 is TGTGCCAGCGTCGCCGGGGGCGGGTATGGCTACACCTTC. Its protein is CASVAGGGYGYTF.

The chain combines TRBV15 with TRBJ1-5; TRBD1 matches at 8 bases. This CDR3 has 17 amino acids. V trimming: 1 base; J trimming: 3 bases; junction bases outside the gene matches: 8. Germline CDR1 LNHNV, CDR2 YYDKDF (reference sequence). CDR3 protein: CATSRAADRGNNQPQHF. In DNA form, the CDR3 reads TGTGCCACCAGCAGAGCCGCCGACAGGGGAAACAATCAGCCCCAGCATTTT.

V and J are TRBV9 and TRBJ1-1; no reliable D call. The CDR3 runs to 13 residues. Between the trimmed V and J ends, which lost 4 bases and 1 base, there was a span of 8 bases. The germline gives CDR1 SGDLS, CDR2 YYNGEE. CDR3 amino acids: CASSLLGNTEAFF. CDR3 DNA: TGTGCCAGCAGCCTTTTGGGGAACACTGAAGCTTTCTTT.

The V call is TRBV7-2, the J call TRBJ1-2; D uncertain. V shed 1 base and J shed 3 bases, with 18 bases lying between them. Germline-derived CDR1 and CDR2 are SGHTA and FQGNSA. This CDR3 region has 17 residues. Written as DNA, the CDR3 is TGTGCCAGCAGCTTAGGCCGCGTGGGAAACCCGGACTATGGCTACACCTTC. Amino acids: CASSLGRVGNPDYGYTF. The full variable domain, with the rest looked up from reference TRBV7-2 and TRBJ1-2, is GAGVSQSPSNKVTEKGKDVELRCDPISGHTALYWYRQSLGQGLEFLIYFQGNSAPDKSGLPSDRFSAERTGGSVSTLTIQRTQQEDSAVYLCASSLGRVGNPDYGYTFGSGTRLTVV.

The CDR3 loop is CASQVFDGYTF. The CDR3 DNA reads TGTGCCAGCCAAGTGTTTGATGGCTACACCTTC. The rearrangement joins TRBV2 to TRBJ1-2; D is ambiguous. The CDR3 is 11 residues long. Trimming cost V 8 bases and J 6 bases, with 10 bases left between them. Germline V gene sequence: CDR1 SNHLY, CDR2 FYNNEI.

The genes are TRBV9 and TRBJ2-1; 7 positions match TRBD2. This CDR3 contains 15 residues. The germline V gene encodes CDR1 SGDLS and CDR2 YYNGEE. The V segment lost 0 bases and the J segment 3 bases; nucleotides outside the gene matches: 3. The CDR3 is CASSVAGLGYNEQFF. CDR3 sequence (DNA): TGTGCCAGCAGCGTAGCTGGACTAGGCTACAATGAGCAGTTCTTC.

The chain is built from TRBV7-6 and TRBJ1-5; no reliable D call. Germline values: CDR1 SGHVS, CDR2 FNYEAQ. V lost 5 bases and J lost 2, with 16 bases in between. The CDR3 length is 16 residues. The CDR3 nucleotides are TGTGCCAGCAGCCGTCTGCTGGGCGGAGGCAATCAGCCCCAGCATTTT. Protein product: CASSRLLGGGNQPQHF.

The CDR3: CASSYSGQDSSGNTIYF. The CDR3 region has the DNA TGTGCCAGCAGTTACTCGGGACAGGATTCTTCTGGAAACACCATATATTTT. This chain connects TRBV6-7 to TRBJ1-3, with 8 bases that match TRBD1. TRBV6-7 is placed among ORFs of uncertain function. With 0 bases clipped from V and 1 base from J, the junction kept 5 bases outside the gene matches. The CDR3 extends over 17 amino acids.

The rearrangement links TRBV6-5 to TRBJ2-7; D unclear. The ends were cut back, 8 bases at V and 4 bases at J, with 12 bases in the middle. In germline, CDR1 is MNHEY, CDR2 SVGAGI. The CDR3 loop spans 12 amino acids. The CDR3 loop reads CASGYLRYEQYV. In DNA, the CDR3 is TGTGCCAGCGGGTACCTGAGGTACGAGCAGTACGTC.

The V and J genes are TRBV5-1 and TRBJ1-4; 8 nucleotides align to TRBD1. The V gene's germline CDR1 is SGHRS and CDR2 YFSETQ. Unmatched junction bases numbered 7, after V lost 4 bases and J lost 8 bases. The CDR3 loop spans 14 amino acids. The CDR3 nucleotides are TGCGCCAGCAGCCCAGACAGGGGAAGCGAAAAACTGTTTTTT. It yields the protein CASSPDRGSEKLFF.

The gene calls are TRBV4-1 and TRBJ1-1; a possible D gene is TRBD1 (6 bases). Trimming removed 0 bases from V and 3 bases from J, with 11 bases in between. This CDR3 region has 15 residues. Germline V gives CDR1 MGHRA, CDR2 YSYEKL. In nucleotides, the CDR3 is TGCGCCAGCAGCCAAGATCCGGGACAAGACACTGAAGCTTTCTTT. Translation: CASSQDPGQDTEAFF.

This clone was seen a few times. The V gene is TRBV7-9, the J gene TRBJ1-4, with a possible D match to TRBD1 (5 bases). The ends were cut back, 5 bases at V and 1 base at J, with 17 bases in the middle. Germline V gene lookup returns CDR1 SEHNR and CDR2 FQNEAQ (reference sequence). The CDR3 spans 17 residues. The CDR3 reads CASSALVGVLTNEKLFF. CDR3 DNA sequence: TGTGCCAGCAGCGCCCTGGTGGGGGTACTAACTAATGAAAAACTGTTTTTT.

The rearrangement links TRBV28 to TRBJ1-2, with 7 bases identical to TRBD1. The CDR3 spans 14 residues. Germline CDR1 reads MDHEN; CDR2 reads SYDVKM. Losses at the gene ends were 5 bases for V and 8 bases for J; bases not matched to a gene: 11. The CDR3 reads CASSIQTGRGGYTF. The CDR3 coding sequence is TGTGCCAGCAGTATCCAGACAGGGAGGGGCGGCTACACCTTC.

This chain uses TRBV24-1 with TRBJ2-1; no clear D. The CDR3 sequence is 13 residues long. Trimming cost V 2 bases and J 6 bases, with 7 bases left between them. Germline V CDR1 and CDR2: KGHDR, SFDVKD. The CDR3 sequence is CATSDSLTNEQFF. The DNA for the CDR3 is TGTGCCACCAGTGATTCCCTGACCAATGAGCAGTTCTTC.

This chain uses TRBV29-1 with TRBJ1-2; the D gene is possibly TRBD1 (5 bases). Per the germline V gene, CDR1 is SQVTM and CDR2 is ANQGSEA. This CDR3 is built from 12 residues. Between the trimmed V and J ends, which lost 3 bases and 6 bases, there was a span of 11 bases. CDR3 sequence: CSVEGRDNGYTF. Written as DNA, the CDR3 is TGCAGCGTTGAGGGCAGGGATAATGGCTACACCTTC. The whole variable domain, remainder taken from reference TRBV29-1 and TRBJ1-2, is SAVISQKPSRDICQRGTSLTIQCQVDSQVTMMFWYRQQPGQSLTLIATANQGSEATYESGFVIDKFPISRPNLTFSTLTVSNMSPEDSSIYLCSVEGRDNGYTFGSGTRLTVV.

This clone was picked up a small number of times. The genes are TRBV28 and TRBJ2-3; TRBD2 matches 13 bases. The CDR3 is made up of 17 amino acids. Trimming cost V 0 bases and J 6 bases; bases outside gene matches: 6. Per the germline V gene, CDR1 is MDHEN and CDR2 is SYDVKM. The CDR3 bases are TGTGCCAGCAGTTTATGGGCACTAGCGGGGGGGAAGGATACGCAGTATTTT. Translated, it gives CASSLWALAGGKDTQYF. The whole variable domain, remainder taken from reference TRBV28 and TRBJ2-3, is DVKVTQSSRYLVKRTGEKVFLECVQDMDHENMFWYRQDPGLGLRLIYFSYDVKMKEKGDIPEGYSVSREKKERFSLILESASTNQTSMYLCASSLWALAGGKDTQYFGPGTRLTVL.

This chain uses TRBV10-2 with TRBJ2-7; possible D gene TRBD2, 5 bases. This CDR3 is built from 13 residues. CDR1 and CDR2 (germline): WSHSY, SAAADI. V shed 5 bases and J shed 2 bases, with 10 bases lying between them. CDR3 sequence reads: CASSYSGTYEQYV. Here the CDR3 DNA reads TGCGCCAGCAGTTATTCCGGGACCTACGAGCAGTACGTC.

The V gene is TRBV19, the J gene TRBJ2-7; 9 nucleotides align to TRBD2. This CDR3 contains 15 residues. Germline CDR1 is LNHDA and CDR2 is SQIVND (reference sequence). With 5 bases clipped from V and 2 bases from J, the junction kept 7 bases outside the gene matches. The CDR3 bases are TGTGCCAGTAGTCCACTAGCGGGCCAAACCTACGAGCAGTACTTC. As protein: CASSPLAGQTYEQYF.

The chain combines TRBV6-5 with TRBJ2-2; 9 bases match TRBD1. The CDR3 length is 14 residues. After removal of 6 bases from V and 5 bases from J, the junction contained 4 bases not matched to a gene. Germline CDR1 MNHEY, CDR2 SVGAGI. Here the CDR3 reads CASRRQGVTGELFF. The CDR3 coding sequence is TGTGCCAGCAGAAGACAGGGGGTAACCGGGGAGCTGTTTTTT.

The chain recombines TRBV13 with TRBJ1-2; 11 positions agree with TRBD1. The CDR3 length is 15 residues. CDR1 and CDR2 (germline): PRHDT, FYEKMQ (reference sequence). J gave up 10 bases and V 5 bases, and 12 bases lay outside the gene matches. CDR3 protein: CASSPGTGGSTSYTF. As DNA, the CDR3 is TGTGCCAGCAGCCCCGGGACAGGGGGATCTACCTCCTACACCTTC. Complete variable domain (other parts from reference TRBV13 and TRBJ1-2): AAGVIQSPRHLIKEKRETATLKCYPIPRHDTVYWYQQGPGQDPQFLISFYEKMQSDKGSIPDRFSAQQFSDYHSELNMSSLELGDSALYFCASSPGTGGSTSYTFGSGTRLTVV.

The DNA of the CDR3 is TGTGCCAGCAGCGTAGCTACTAGCGGCGAGCAGTACTTC. It yields the protein CASSVATSGEQYF. The V gene is TRBV9, the J gene TRBJ2-7; TRBD2 aligns across 8 bases. Germline trimming cut 0 bases from V and 6 bases from J; bases unmatched to any gene: 2. Germline lookup yields CDR1 SGDLS and CDR2 YYNGEE. The CDR3 extends over 13 amino acids. Combining the CDR3 with reference TRBV9 and TRBJ2-7 gives the whole variable domain DSGVTQTPKHLITATGQRVTLRCSPRSGDLSVYWYQQSLDQGLQFLIQYYNGEERAKGNILERFSAQQFPDLHSELNLSSLELGDSALYFCASSVATSGEQYFGPGTRLTVT.